The clone carrying this T cell receptor (beta chain) was observed a few times. This CDR3 region has 12 residues. The V end was cut by 3 bases, the J end by 9 bases, with 10 bases between. Germline CDR1 and CDR2: SNHLY and FYNNEI. The sample comes from a study of T cell responses to AZD1222 COVID-19 vaccine. Clones were sequenced by immunoSEQ multiplex PCR, and TCRdb holds only the in-frame ones, with some missing. Found here are approximately 150,000 clones, 92% of them singletons; the top ten hold 1.1% to 1.5%. The chain links TRBV2 to TRBJ2-3; no definite D call. The sample consisted of peripheral blood, taken on day 0 of AZD1222 vaccination. The TCR was taken from an adult in good health. The CDR3 here is CASSEGPTTQYF. CDR3 nucleotide sequence: TGTGCCAGCAGTGAGGGTCCGACAACGCAGTATTTT.